This T cell receptor (beta chain) was identified in a study of blood T cells in healthy people across ages. Study-level results: PBMCs left unsorted prevented a conclusive naive versus antigen-experienced comparison. The recorded TCR beta diversity per million T cells decreased in a roughly linear manner with age.

Comment on this clonotype: Its antigen is not known.

Then a second PCR, running roughly 7 to 11 cycles, was carried out with a sample-barcoded 5' primer and a J-beta primer mix. MiXCR was run by TCRdb on the 5' RACE reads, yielding one entry per CDR3 protein. The sample records around 800,000 distinct CDR3 sequences, around two thirds being singletons. This CDR3 is 14 amino acids long. The trim removed 10 bases at V and 2 bases at J, leaving 9 bases unmatched. The germline V gene has CDR1 MGHDK and CDR2 SYGVNS. The receptor comes from a man between 25 and 39 years old in good health. Material: blood. The chain combines TRBV25-1 with TRBJ2-7; the match to TRBD1 covers 9 bases. The CDR3 nucleotides are TGTGCCACCGCACTCCGGGACAGGGCCTACGAGCAGTACTTC. This sequence encodes CATALRDRAYEQYF.